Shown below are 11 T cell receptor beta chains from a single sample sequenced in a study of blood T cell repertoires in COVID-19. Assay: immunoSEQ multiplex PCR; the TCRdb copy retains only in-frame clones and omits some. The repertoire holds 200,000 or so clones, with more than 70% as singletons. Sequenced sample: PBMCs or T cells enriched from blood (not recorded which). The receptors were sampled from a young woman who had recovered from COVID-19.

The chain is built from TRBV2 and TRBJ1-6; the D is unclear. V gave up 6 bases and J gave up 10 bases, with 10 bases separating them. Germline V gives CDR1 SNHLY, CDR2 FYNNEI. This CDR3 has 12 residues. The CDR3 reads CASRKGESPLHF. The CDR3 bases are TGTGCCAGCAGAAAGGGAGAATCACCCCTCCACTTT.

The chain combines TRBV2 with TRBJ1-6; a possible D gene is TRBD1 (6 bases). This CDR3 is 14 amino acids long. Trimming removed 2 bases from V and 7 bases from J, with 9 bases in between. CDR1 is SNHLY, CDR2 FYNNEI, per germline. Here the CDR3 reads CASSEWGLNSPLHF. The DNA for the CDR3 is TGTGCCAGCAGTGAATGGGGGCTGAATTCACCCCTCCACTTT.

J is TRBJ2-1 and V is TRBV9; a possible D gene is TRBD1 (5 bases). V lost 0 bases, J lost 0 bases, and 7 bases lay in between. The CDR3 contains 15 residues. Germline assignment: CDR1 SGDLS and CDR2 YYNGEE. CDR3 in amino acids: CASSVGGASYNEQFF. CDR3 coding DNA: TGTGCCAGCAGCGTAGGGGGCGCCTCCTACAATGAGCAGTTCTTC.

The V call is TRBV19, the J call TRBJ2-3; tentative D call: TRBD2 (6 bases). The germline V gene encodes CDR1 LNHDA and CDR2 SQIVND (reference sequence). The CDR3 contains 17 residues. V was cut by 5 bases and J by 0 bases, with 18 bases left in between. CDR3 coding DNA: TGTGCCAGTAGTCCCCTCCAGCGGGCCCCTAGCACAGATACGCAGTATTTT. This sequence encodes CASSPLQRAPSTDTQYF.

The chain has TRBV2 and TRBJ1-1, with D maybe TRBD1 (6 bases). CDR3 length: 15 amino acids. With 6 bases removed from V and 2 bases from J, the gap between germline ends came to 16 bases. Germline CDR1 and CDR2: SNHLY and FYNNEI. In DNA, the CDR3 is TGTGCCAGCAGCGACCTAGGACAGTTCAACACTGAAGCTTTCTTT. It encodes CASSDLGQFNTEAFF.

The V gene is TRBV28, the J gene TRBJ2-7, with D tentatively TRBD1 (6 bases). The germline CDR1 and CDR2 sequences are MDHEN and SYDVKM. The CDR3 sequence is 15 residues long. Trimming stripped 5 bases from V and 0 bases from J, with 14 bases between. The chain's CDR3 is CASSEPGQSSYEQYF. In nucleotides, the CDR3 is TGTGCCAGCAGTGAACCGGGACAAAGCTCCTACGAGCAGTACTTC.

The CDR3 DNA reads as TGTGCCAGCAGCCAAGGACTCGGACCTGGAAACACCATATATTTT. Its protein is CASSQGLGPGNTIYF. V gene TRBV7-9 combines with J gene TRBJ1-3; D gene ambiguous. This CDR3 spans 15 amino acids. The germline V and J ends were trimmed by 5 bases and 2 bases, with 13 bases remaining between them. CDR1 and CDR2 from the germline V gene are SEHNR and FQNEAQ (reference sequence).

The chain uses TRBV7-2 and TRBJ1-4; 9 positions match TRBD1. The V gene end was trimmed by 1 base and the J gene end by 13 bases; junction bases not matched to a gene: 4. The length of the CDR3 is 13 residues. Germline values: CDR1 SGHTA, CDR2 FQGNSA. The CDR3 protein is CASSLVTGGGLFF. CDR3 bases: TGTGCCAGCAGCTTAGTGACAGGGGGGGGACTGTTTTTT.

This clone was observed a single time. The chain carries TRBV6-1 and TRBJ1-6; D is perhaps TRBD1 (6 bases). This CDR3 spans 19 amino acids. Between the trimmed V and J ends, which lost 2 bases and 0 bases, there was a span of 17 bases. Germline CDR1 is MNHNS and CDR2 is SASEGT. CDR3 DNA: TGTGCCAGCAGTGAAATGGGCAGGGGTGTGAGCTCCTATAATTCACCCCTCCACTTT. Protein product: CASSEMGRGVSSYNSPLHF.

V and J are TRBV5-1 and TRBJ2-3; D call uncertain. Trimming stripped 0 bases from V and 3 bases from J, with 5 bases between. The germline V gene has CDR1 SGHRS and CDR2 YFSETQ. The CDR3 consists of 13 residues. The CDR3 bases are TGCGCCAGCAGCTTGGATTATACAGATACGCAGTATTTT. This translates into CASSLDYTDTQYF.

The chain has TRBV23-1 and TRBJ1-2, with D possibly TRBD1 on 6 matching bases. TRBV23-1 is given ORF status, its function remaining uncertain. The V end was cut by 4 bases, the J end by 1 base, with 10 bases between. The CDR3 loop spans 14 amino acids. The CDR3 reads CASSLRTDNYGYTF. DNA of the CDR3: TGCGCCAGCAGTCTCCGGACAGATAACTATGGCTACACCTTC.